This is a list of T cell receptor beta chains from one sample in a study of blood T cell repertoires in COVID-19. The table came from immunoSEQ multiplex PCR; TCRdb's copy has only in-frame clones and leaves some out. The sample holds about 250,000 clones, about 91% seen once. The sequenced material came from peripheral blood. The receptors stem from a woman aged 25-40 years with COVID-19, enrolled during active disease. The conserved cysteine and the conserved F or W are not part of the CDR3 here. D genes are given only for firm matches.

>TRBJ1-1|12|.|TRBV5-7
ASSFPTLNTEAF
>TRBJ1-5|11|.|TRBV24-1
ATSDEWEGPQH
>TRBJ1-1|11|TRBD1|TRBV7-9
ASRVQGDTEAF
>TRBJ2-1|13|.|TRBV6-2/TRBV6-3
ASSPYRGAGNEQF
>TRBJ2-1|13|TRBD1|TRBV6-7
ASSNDRGGYNEQF
>TRBJ2-3|14|.|TRBV6-5
ASSYSAEPSTDTQY
>TRBJ1-1|12|TRBD1|TRBV28
ASSSGQGYTEAF
>TRBJ2-5|11|.|TRBV28
AAGRRREETQY
>TRBJ1-1|11|TRBD1|TRBV14
ASSLTGGAEAF
>TRBJ1-5|19|TRBD1|TRBV6-2/TRBV6-3
ASSYSNPYATGAFSNQPQH
>TRBJ2-6|13|.|TRBV7-9
ASSLLNSGANVLT
>TRBJ2-7|10|TRBD1|TRBV28
ASNRGTYEQY
>TRBJ2-1|11|TRBD2|TRBV6-5
ASNPRGGAEQF
>TRBJ1-5|13|.|TRBV6-5
ASHRQGEINQPQH
>TRBJ1-3|16|.|TRBV28
ASSFWTSGALSGNTIY
>TRBJ1-5|14|.|TRBV3-1/TRBV3-2
ASSPRVRGVDQPQH